This section outlines one TCR beta chain sequence together with its context. Which antigen it targets is not known. Per-nucleotide qualities are absent, and no much larger clonotype sits a single base away. The method was the immunoSEQ multiplex PCR assay. A mixture of 60 forward primers for TCR Vbeta segments and 13 reverse primers for TCR Jbeta segments was used in the multiplex PCR. The CDR3 region of rearranged TCR beta genes was amplified from genomic DNA with a multiplex PCR assay. The Illumina HiSeq System was used to sequence the amplified TCR beta libraries as 87-base-pair reads. The paper's data handling went like this. A later analysis tallied around 80 million unique TCR beta chains across the approximately 670 repertoires, and about 10 million of those chains were shared by two or more donors. Raw reads were error-corrected and collapsed into unique sequences by a nearest-neighbor algorithm in which closely related sequences were merged to remove PCR and sequencing errors. V, D and J gene segments were assigned by aligning CDR3 sequences to IMGT reference sequences. For a sequence to be retained, a match of at least six nucleotides to both a V gene segment and a J gene segment was required. A rearrangement was called productive if the CDR3 had no stop codons and remained in frame with V and J, and every other rearrangement was called non-productive. Following IMGT convention, CDR3 was defined as the stretch from the second conserved V-encoded cysteine up to the conserved J-encoded phenylalanine. The earlier analysis of about 590 of the donors excluded sequences that lacked an unambiguous match to a single V gene segment. In an earlier analysis of a few hundred of the donors, V segments were called functional above 56.7% productive rearrangements and were called segregating when the between-donor standard deviation exceeded 5%. A statistical classification framework was built for diagnosing cytomegalovirus status from the catalog of TCR beta chain sequences. A later analysis assigned V and J genes by comparing TCR nucleotide sequences with IMGT/GENE-DB human TR gene sequences. A later analysis assigned CDR3 sequences and most-parsimonious VDJ recombination scenarios with the TCRdist pipeline. In a later analysis, every TCR beta chain was defined by the combination of its CDR3 amino acid sequence and its V-gene family, and reads without a unique V-gene family were dropped. To address suspected cross-contamination and a sequencing artifact, a later analysis removed a few hundred highly shared, low-generation-probability nucleotide sequences. In a later analysis, a clonal expansion index for each public chain was calculated from normalized within-repertoire ranks of inferred template counts. Generation probabilities in a later analysis came from a VDJ recombination model fitted to out-of-frame rearrangements, and those results were checked against IGoR. A later analysis scored TCR-TCR, TCR-HLA and TCR-CMV co-occurrence with hypergeometric tests, applying a repertoire-size bias correction to TCR pairs. False discovery rates were estimated in a later analysis by permuting HLA or CMV assignments 20 times. In a later analysis, co-occurring TCRs were grouped using DBSCAN, with TCRdist sequence similarity added in when clustering inside HLA-allele-positive subsets. Repertoires with fewer than 30,000 or more than 120,000 public chains, plus five repertoires with anomalous nucleotide sharing, were excluded from co-occurrence clustering. TCRdb mirrors the immuneACCESS table, restricted to in-frame sequences. Some clones are absent from its copies; in checked studies, under half trace to an unresolved V gene, and the reason for the others is unknown. V, J and clone size are taken as reported in that table, and D and trimming were inferred from the DNA itself. The sample yields roughly 99,000 clones; roughly three quarters were counted once. Around 3.5% of the sample comes from the top ten.

The cohort consisted of approximately 670 healthy bone marrow donors. At the time of sampling, all cohort members were nominally healthy, though unrecorded immune exposures were likely present. The donor was CMV seropositive and was included in the group of 250 to 350 seropositive cohort members. Each donor provided a peripheral blood sample, and peripheral blood mononuclear cells were used for TCR beta sequencing. Genomic DNA extraction from the blood cell samples was performed with the Qiagen DNeasy Blood Extraction Kit. This entry comes from a study of cytomegalovirus exposure and HLA in healthy donors (dated by TCRdb to the late 2010s). About the full investigation: According to an earlier analysis of several hundred of the donors, roughly 180 million T cells yielded roughly 110 million unique TCR beta sequences and around 280 Gb of sequence data. To study patterns of TCR occurrence, a later analysis re-analyzed previously published TCR beta repertoires from several hundred donors and added high-resolution HLA genotyping. Among 300 to 500 genotyped donors of the cohort, an average of about 220,000 unique TCR beta nucleotide sequences was sequenced per donor, of which 15% to 20% were non-productive. The study aimed to test whether cataloging public T cell receptors could reveal signatures of past pathogen exposure. The number of typed donors differed by locus: 629-630 for A, B, C, DRB1 and DQB1; approximately 520 for DQA1; about 600 for DPA1; and about 470 for DPB1. A separate validation cohort of more than 100 different subjects was used in addition to the 666-subject first cohort. Four to six DR-DQ haplotypes were handled as single units for association and clustering, since linkage in the cohort was strong. In the later analysis, no new phenotypic data were used to find candidate immune exposures; instead, reliance was placed on TCR beta sequences and their occurrence across donors. Donor age, sex, ethnicity and CMV serostatus were collected together with the repertoire data. Of the 300 to 500 genotyped donors, 75% to 85% were placed in the genetic ancestry cluster associated with self-reported Caucasian donors. An early release that covered some 630 HLA-typed donors contained approximately 300 gigabases of sequencing data and about 93 million unique TCR sequences. A later genetic analysis took genome-wide SNP genotypes for about three fifths of the roughly 670 donors and used that subset as a discovery cohort. An earlier analysis of several hundred of the donors applied high-throughput TCR beta sequencing to assess whether each TCR beta V gene segment acted as functional or pseudogenic. HLA typing covered class I and class II loci at four-digit resolution. Every discovery cohort repertoire had been produced on one sequencing platform. To predict cytomegalovirus infection status, the study combined high-throughput TCR immunosequencing, statistical association of individual TCRs with disease status, and machine learning. The study used immunosequencing to profile the T cell repertoires of 670 or so subjects and linked those repertoires to cytomegalovirus serostatus. Beyond this particular receptor, the publication reports: When HLA alleles, especially DR and DQ, strongly co-occurred, TCR associations were difficult to assign to individual alleles. The classifier was reported to diagnose cytomegalovirus status with high specificity and sensitivity in both the original and validation cohorts. The study listed approximately 150 TCR beta chains as associated with cytomegalovirus. In an earlier analysis of about 600 of the donors, most TCR beta V segments appeared in productive rearrangements about 87% or about 30% of the time, broadly matching IMGT annotations. A cluster of highly shared sequence variants was judged likely to be a technical artifact of the sequencing pipeline. Specific HLA alleles were associated with 15,000 to 20,000 TCR beta sequences at a false discovery rate of 0.05 in a later analysis. In a later analysis, most CMV-associated TCR beta chains were found to appear HLA-restricted, with HLA associations seemingly driven largely by CMV exposure. A further reported finding was that TCR beta sequences accurately predicted the HLA-A and HLA-B alleles for most subjects in the first cohort. Only TCR beta chains were sequenced in this cohort, and the absence of alpha or paired-chain data limited detectable features. A later analysis found that HLA-associated TCR beta chains were more clonally expanded and had lower generation probabilities than equally common non-associated chains. Several of the top co-occurrence clusters appeared to be linked to parvovirus B19, influenza, CMV and Epstein-Barr virus, according to a later analysis. For the cohort, immune exposure information was limited to CMV serostatus. Because counts were too low, about 15 rarely observed V segments, including chromosome 9 orphons, were left out of the earlier analysis of a few hundred of the donors. V-gene and J-gene trimming of TCR beta chains was associated with a missense DCLRE1C variant in a later genetic analysis, and the association was replicated in an independent cohort. In vitro tests confirmed that three of the cytomegalovirus-associated TCR beta chains recognize cytomegalovirus antigens. A later analysis found that TCR association rates varied across HLA loci, with DRB1 alleles showing the most associated TCRs and HLA-C alleles the fewest. Most TCR sequences were seen in very few donors, while some public TCRs were found in many individuals. Roughly uniform sequencing depth across donors was assumed in presence/absence analyses, although this assumption may not hold. HLA typing was unavailable for some donors at each locus, so association tests used only the typed subset. Compared with the 666-donor mean, donors in an Asian-associated ancestry cluster had fewer N-insertions in productive TCRs, according to a later genetic analysis. The authors suggested that the approach could potentially be extended to other disease states and immunological phenotypes. Linkage disequilibrium might explain the correlated functional status among segregating V segments, but an unknown experimental factor could not be ruled out.

The clonotype was recovered from a male donor in good health and CMV-seropositive. Sequencing was carried out using PBMCs.

The sequence in DNA is TGTGCCTGGGGGCTTACGGGGTGGGAAGCTTTCTTT. Translation gives CAWGLTGWEAFF. The chain is made from TRBV30 and TRBJ1-1; the D gene assignment is ambiguous. Including the terminal cysteine and phenylalanine, the CDR3 comprises 12 residues. Of all the DNA, just the CDR3 is kept, 36 bases in frame from base 1. The germline V gene (reference sequence) sets CDR1 to GTSNPN and CDR2 to SVGIG. V gives up 5 bases and J gives up 8 bases, and the segment between their germline ends measures 15 bases.